The rows below give T cell receptor beta chains drawn from one sample of a study of blood T cell repertoires in COVID-19. The data were produced by immunoSEQ multiplex PCR, yet TCRdb's version contains in-frame clones alone and is incomplete. The profile shows under 200,000 clones, approximately 79% of them singletons. Sequenced sample: PBMCs or T cells enriched from blood (not recorded which). Receptors were obtained from a woman aged 55-69 years with acute COVID-19. CDR3s include the opening cysteine and the closing phenylalanine or tryptophan. The D gene is left open where the match is weak. Clone size is not always given. Where it is, it says once, few, many or a class for expanded clones.

J: TRBJ2-1
D: -
V: TRBV4-3
size: -
CDR3: CASSPAGEGEQFF
DNA: TGCGCCAGCAGCCCTGCCGGGGAAGGGGAGCAGTTCTTC

J: TRBJ2-3
D: TRBD2
V: TRBV6-4
size: -
CDR3: CASSDATSGGADTQYF
DNA: TGTGCCAGCAGTGATGCGACTAGCGGGGGGGCAGATACGCAGTATTTT

J: TRBJ2-1
D: TRBD2
V: TRBV7-7
size: few
CDR3: CASSPGLAGYNEQFF
DNA: TGTGCCAGCAGCCCGGGACTAGCGGGCTACAATGAGCAGTTCTTC

J: TRBJ1-2
D: TRBD1
V: TRBV20-1
size: -
CDR3: CSATGGNGYTF
DNA: TGCAGTGCTACAGGGGGCAATGGCTACACCTTC

J: TRBJ2-2
D: -
V: TRBV7-9
size: -
CDR3: CASSLRGEAGELFF
DNA: TGTGCCAGCAGCTTAAGAGGGGAGGCCGGGGAGCTGTTTTTT

J: TRBJ2-2
D: -
V: TRBV7-2
size: -
CDR3: CASSLDARVGTGELFF
DNA: TGTGCCAGCAGCTTAGACGCGCGGGTGGGCACCGGGGAGCTGTTTTTT

J: TRBJ2-1
D: -
V: TRBV9
size: -
CDR3: CASSVATGNPYNEQFF
DNA: TGTGCCAGCAGCGTAGCTACAGGGAACCCCTACAATGAGCAGTTCTTC

J: TRBJ1-1
D: -
V: TRBV3-1/TRBV3-2
size: few
CDR3: CASSSPGGNTEAFF
DNA: TGTGCCAGCAGCTCACCCGGGGGTAACACTGAAGCTTTCTTT

J: TRBJ1-2
D: TRBD1
V: TRBV5-1
size: -
CDR3: CASSHGQGAQMNVDGYTF
DNA: TGCGCCAGCAGCCACGGACAGGGGGCCCAGATGAACGTGGATGGCTACACCTTC

J: TRBJ1-2
D: TRBD1
V: TRBV7-9
size: -
CDR3: CASSRGTAPNYGYTF
DNA: TGTGCCAGCAGCCGTGGGACAGCTCCTAACTATGGCTACACCTTC

J: TRBJ2-2
D: TRBD2
V: TRBV7-8
size: few
CDR3: CASSRSGKDGELFF
DNA: TGTGCCAGCAGCCGAAGCGGGAAGGACGGGGAGCTGTTTTTT

J: TRBJ2-3
D: TRBD2
V: TRBV19
size: few
CDR3: CASSTGLAGGYTDTQYF
DNA: TGTGCCAGTAGTACCGGACTAGCGGGAGGTTACACAGATACGCAGTATTTT

J: TRBJ2-3
D: TRBD2
V: TRBV5-1
size: -
CDR3: CASSFTSGKGDTQYF
DNA: TGCGCCAGCAGCTTTACTAGCGGGAAGGGAGATACGCAGTATTTT

J: TRBJ2-1
D: TRBD2
V: TRBV3-1/TRBV3-2
size: -
CDR3: CAPSRTSGGAQNEQFF
DNA: TGTGCCCCAAGCAGAACTAGCGGGGGGGCTCAAAATGAGCAGTTCTTC

J: TRBJ2-5
D: TRBD1
V: TRBV6-1
size: -
CDR3: CASSETGGQETQYF
DNA: TGTGCCAGCAGTGAAACAGGGGGCCAAGAGACCCAGTACTTC

J: TRBJ2-3
D: TRBD2
V: TRBV24-1
size: -
CDR3: CAIALAGTDTQYF
DNA: TGTGCCATCGCACTAGCGGGGACAGATACGCAGTATTTT

J: TRBJ1-3
D: -
V: TRBV7-9
size: -
CDR3: CASSLGGSFISGNTIYF
DNA: TGTGCCAGCAGCTTAGGTGGCTCTTTCATCTCTGGAAACACCATATATTTT

J: TRBJ1-2
D: -
V: TRBV4-3
size: -
CDR3: CASSQFGQGLGGYTF
DNA: TGCGCCAGCAGCCAATTTGGGCAAGGCTTAGGTGGCTACACCTTC

J: TRBJ2-3
D: TRBD2
V: TRBV7-2
size: -
CDR3: CASTQLGLAGLASWAQYF
DNA: TGTGCCAGCACCCAGCTGGGACTAGCGGGTCTCGCCAGCTGGGCGCAGTATTTT

J: TRBJ2-2
D: TRBD2
V: TRBV7-2
size: -
CDR3: CASSLSPGRDGELFF
DNA: TGTGCCAGCAGCTTATCCCCCGGGAGGGACGGGGAGCTGTTTTTT

J: TRBJ1-6
D: -
V: TRBV7-9
size: -
CDR3: CASSSDSYNSPLHF
DNA: TGTGCCAGCAGCTCGGACAGTTATAATTCACCCCTCCACTTT

J: TRBJ2-3
D: -
V: TRBV10-3
size: -
CDR3: CAIMGGASKDTQYF
DNA: TGTGCCATCATGGGGGGGGCCTCGAAAGATACGCAGTATTTT

J: TRBJ2-5
D: TRBD2
V: TRBV19
size: -
CDR3: CASSMSSGRAQYF
DNA: TGTGCCAGTAGTATGTCGAGCGGGAGGGCCCAGTACTTC

J: TRBJ1-6
D: -
V: TRBV6-5
size: -
CDR3: CASSRSKGESPLHF
DNA: TGTGCCAGCAGCCGGTCGAAAGGGGAATCACCCCTCCACTTT

J: TRBJ1-1
D: -
V: TRBV18
size: -
CDR3: CASSFRGGTEAFF
DNA: TGTGCCAGCTCATTCAGGGGTGGAACTGAAGCTTTCTTT

J: TRBJ1-4
D: -
V: TRBV5-1
size: -
CDR3: CASSLPGEGEKLFF
DNA: TGCGCCAGCAGCTTACCAGGGGAGGGGGAAAAACTGTTTTTT

J: TRBJ1-6
D: TRBD1
V: TRBV11-2
size: once
CDR3: CASSGQTGLNSPLHF
DNA: TGTGCCAGCAGCGGACAGACAGGGCTCAATTCACCCCTCCACTTT

J: TRBJ2-1
D: -
V: TRBV11-2
size: -
CDR3: CASSLQGGAYNEQFF
DNA: TGTGCCAGCAGCTTACAGGGGGGAGCCTACAATGAGCAGTTCTTC

J: TRBJ2-7
D: -
V: TRBV12-3/TRBV12-4
size: -
CDR3: CASSPPTALQYF
DNA: TGTGCCAGCAGCCCCCCGACAGCGCTCCAGTACTTC

J: TRBJ2-1
D: -
V: TRBV19
size: -
CDR3: CASTRGSSYNEQFF
DNA: TGTGCCAGTACGAGGGGGAGCTCCTACAATGAGCAGTTCTTC

J: TRBJ1-4
D: -
V: TRBV4-3
size: -
CDR3: CASSLTSATNEKLFF
DNA: TGCGCCAGCAGCTTAACTTCTGCAACTAATGAAAAACTGTTTTTT

J: TRBJ1-2
D: -
V: TRBV7-9
size: -
CDR3: CASRVLGQGGYTF
DNA: TGTGCCAGCAGAGTCCTCGGCCAGGGAGGCTACACCTTC

J: TRBJ2-1
D: -
V: TRBV2
size: -
CDR3: CATLDVSGSSYNEQFF
DNA: TGTGCCACACTCGACGTTAGCGGTAGCTCCTACAATGAGCAGTTCTTC

J: TRBJ1-2
D: -
V: TRBV28
size: -
CDR3: CASGRREGGYTF
DNA: TGTGCCAGCGGGCGGAGGGAGGGTGGCTACACCTTC

J: TRBJ1-1
D: TRBD1
V: TRBV5-8
size: -
CDR3: CASSTTGDWGTEAFF
DNA: TGTGCCAGCAGCACAACAGGGGATTGGGGCACTGAAGCTTTCTTT

J: TRBJ1-2
D: -
V: TRBV23-1
size: -
CDR3: CASSRAGGRYYGYTF
DNA: TGCGCCAGCAGTCGGGCGGGGGGCCGGTACTATGGCTACACCTTC

J: TRBJ1-4
D: TRBD1
V: TRBV4-3
size: -
CDR3: CASSSTGTANEKLFF
DNA: TGCGCCAGCAGCTCTACCGGGACAGCTAATGAAAAACTGTTTTTT

J: TRBJ2-2
D: TRBD2
V: TRBV24-1
size: -
CDR3: CATSDFSGGPLITGELFF
DNA: TGTGCCACCAGTGATTTTTCGGGAGGGCCCCTGATCACCGGGGAGCTGTTTTTT

J: TRBJ2-2
D: TRBD1
V: TRBV5-6
size: -
CDR3: CASSFGTGAGELFF
DNA: TGTGCCAGCAGCTTTGGGACAGGGGCCGGGGAGCTGTTTTTT

J: TRBJ1-2
D: -
V: TRBV3-1/TRBV3-2
size: once
CDR3: CASSQVVGTYYGYTF
DNA: TGTGCCAGCAGCCAAGTTGTGGGGACTTACTATGGCTACACCTTC

J: TRBJ1-5
D: TRBD1
V: TRBV7-2
size: few
CDR3: CASSSKPPYRDRGDQPQHF
DNA: TGTGCCAGCAGCTCGAAACCTCCCTACCGGGACAGGGGCGATCAGCCCCAGCATTTT

J: TRBJ1-2
D: -
V: TRBV19
size: -
CDR3: CASTQMGPTGFGYTF
DNA: TGTGCCAGTACTCAAATGGGCCCAACCGGATTTGGCTACACCTTC

J: TRBJ2-1
D: TRBD1
V: TRBV11-3
size: -
CDR3: CASSSLDQGDEQFF
DNA: TGTGCCAGCAGCTCCTTGGACCAGGGGGATGAGCAGTTCTTC

J: TRBJ2-5
D: TRBD1
V: TRBV4-3
size: once
CDR3: CASSQATTGISETQYF
DNA: TGCGCCAGCAGCCAAGCGACGACAGGGATCTCAGAGACCCAGTACTTC

J: TRBJ1-6
D: -
V: TRBV30
size: -
CDR3: CAWRIGGINSPLHF
DNA: TGTGCCTGGAGAATCGGGGGGATTAATTCACCCCTCCACTTT

J: TRBJ1-4
D: -
V: TRBV25-1
size: -
CDR3: CASSEYEGGEKLFF
DNA: TGTGCCAGCAGTGAATATGAGGGTGGAGAAAAACTGTTTTTT

J: TRBJ1-1
D: -
V: TRBV7-9
size: -
CDR3: CASSQDREAFF
DNA: TGTGCCAGCAGCCAGGACAGAGAAGCTTTCTTT

J: TRBJ1-2
D: TRBD1
V: TRBV7-2
size: -
CDR3: CASNQGGSNYGYTF
DNA: TGTGCCAGCAACCAAGGGGGCTCTAACTATGGCTACACCTTC

J: TRBJ1-1
D: -
V: TRBV3-1/TRBV3-2
size: once
CDR3: CASSQGGQRGLEAFF
DNA: TGTGCCAGCAGCCAAGGTGGACAGAGAGGCCTTGAAGCTTTCTTT

J: TRBJ1-2
D: -
V: TRBV30
size: -
CDR3: CAWSVRVDGTHGYTF
DNA: TGTGCCTGGAGTGTAAGAGTAGACGGGACACATGGCTACACCTTC

J: TRBJ2-1
D: TRBD1
V: TRBV11-2
size: many
CDR3: CASSNYRDRTYNEQFF
DNA: TGTGCCAGCAGCAACTACCGGGACAGAACCTACAATGAGCAGTTCTTC

J: TRBJ2-3
D: -
V: TRBV24-1
size: once
CDR3: CATSLTDTQYF
DNA: TGTGCCACCAGCCTAACAGATACGCAGTATTTT